This entry describes one TCR beta chain. Its antigen is not yet known. Base-call qualities are not available, and no considerably larger clone is one nucleotide away. TCR CDR3 regions were amplified from genomic DNA by multiplex PCR using the deep immunoSEQ assay. Genomic DNA extracted from each cell subset was distributed evenly over all wells of several immunoSEQ 96-well plates, and each plate served as one replicate. For sorted subsets, about 0.2 ug genomic DNA, equal to 25,000 to 35,000 T cell genomes, was loaded into each replicate PCR. Purified libraries were measured with a Qubit 3.0 fluorometer, size-checked on a Bioanalyzer 2100, and measured again with the KAPA Library Quantification kit. A separate single-read 150-cycle Illumina NextSeq 550 flow cell was used to sequence each immunoSEQ 96-well plate. The authors' analysis ran thus. Because the immunoSEQ output held only junctional sequences and lacked quality scores, the filtering could not match the filtering applied to full-length reads. Sequences were annotated with PyIR, a Python wrapper for IgBLAST v1.9, and V/J genes and CDR3 were assigned using IMGT germline references. Reads were filtered out if the reads had weak V/J assignments (E-value above 1e-6), no CDR3, stop codons, out-of-frame junctions, or ambiguous translated residues. V3J clonotypes were defined by identical inferred V gene, J gene, and CDR3 amino acid sequence. To compute the percentage overlap between repertoires, the number of shared unique clonotypes was divided by the size of the smaller repertoire. Richness of each repertoire was evaluated using RTK rarefaction, the Chao1 estimator, and Recon v2.1 estimates of unobserved clonotypes. For all TCRbeta clonotypes obtained by the gDNA method from a handful of donors, generation probabilities were computed with OLGA. Here the immuneACCESS table is served through TCRdb, limited to in-frame sequences with V and J called. Missing clones are a known gap in these copies; in checked studies unresolved V genes cover under half, and the rest lacks a known reason. Clone size and V and J calls were adopted from that table, with D and trimming inferred from the DNA. The sample data list approximately 1.9 million clones, and about 93% of these were observed just once. The ten largest account for approximately 1.7% of the sample.

These data are taken from a study of shared clonotypes between healthy human individuals (dated by TCRdb to about 2020). Regarding the research as a whole: Three men and a couple of women, aged 18 to 49 years, made up the cohort. Per donor, leukapheresis produced somewhere between about 0.94 and 10 billion PBMCs. For each donor, CD4 naive and CD4 memory were each given three plates, CD8 naive was given two plates, and CD8 memory was given one plate. The study deeply sequenced blood TCR repertoires of several healthy adults to estimate repertoire size and the extent of clonotype sharing between individuals. To increase sequencing depth and limit assay-specific biases, different laboratories used diverse techniques to prepare libraries and sequence TCR repertoires.

The germline V end is reduced by 4 bases and the J end by 2 bases; junction bases left unmatched: 12. For CDR1 and CDR2, the germline V gene lists MDHEN and SYDVKM. The CDR3 runs 19 residues from the cysteine to the phenylalanine. The kept DNA is CDR3 alone, 57 bases in frame from the first base. For the CD8 naive samples, CD45RO-negative cells were positively selected for CCR7, yielding a CD45RA+CCR7+ population from which TemRA cells were excluded. The donors were healthy, HIV-negative adults with no recently reported acute infections or vaccinations. Every donor was a Caucasian adult residing in Nashville, Tennessee, USA. After blood collection by leukapheresis, PBMCs were isolated using Ficoll-Histopaque density gradient centrifugation and then cryopreserved in the vapor phase of liquid nitrogen. Purity and quantity of every magnetically sorted T cell population were checked by analytical flow cytometry. Each sorted fraction had its genomic DNA isolated and then quantified by UV absorbance on a Nanodrop 2000c.

Results and caveats for the whole study, not just this receptor: Higher generation probabilities were observed for clonotypes shared by all four sorted-subset donors than for non-shared clonotypes. Based on pairwise subsampling, the degree of clonotype sharing among donors was expected to be affected by sequencing depth. About 4.5% of naive CD4, 3% to 3.5% of naive CD8, roughly 2.4% of memory CD4, and 0.35% to 0.4% of memory CD8 clonotypes were shared across a handful of donors. Naive subsets generally had larger estimated clonotype richness than memory subsets. Because the study included a small number of donors, the genetic and exposure-history diversity represented was limited. Even with the large sequencing depth, rarefaction of the sorted-subset datasets indicated that sequencing was incomplete. Sampling was restricted to blood, and TCR repertoires in tissue are likely to differ from TCR repertoires in blood.

The sequenced sample was naive CD8+ T cells from PBMCs. Reading the label with the study, this specimen's cell subset or site is: CD45RA+CCR7+. The chain was built from TRBV28 and TRBJ2-5, with 14 bases aligning to TRBD2. This clonotype originated in a man younger than 35 in good health. Some clones in this sample may be carry-over from other donors' samples. This receptor has the CDR3 CASSSVPGLAGVWQETQYF. The base sequence is TGTGCCAGCAGTTCGGTGCCGGGACTAGCGGGAGTATGGCAAGAGACCCAGTACTTC.